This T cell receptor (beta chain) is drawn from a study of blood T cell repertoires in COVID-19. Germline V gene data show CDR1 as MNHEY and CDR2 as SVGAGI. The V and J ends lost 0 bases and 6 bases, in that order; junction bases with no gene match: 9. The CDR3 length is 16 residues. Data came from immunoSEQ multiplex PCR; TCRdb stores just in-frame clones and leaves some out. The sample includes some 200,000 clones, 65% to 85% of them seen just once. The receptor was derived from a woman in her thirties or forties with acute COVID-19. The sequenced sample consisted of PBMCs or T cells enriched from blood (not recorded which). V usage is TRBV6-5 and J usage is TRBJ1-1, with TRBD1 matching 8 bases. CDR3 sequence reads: CASSYSRTGNFAEAFF. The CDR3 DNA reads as TGTGCCAGCAGTTACTCTCGGACAGGGAACTTTGCTGAAGCTTTCTTT.